The entry that follows covers one T cell receptor beta chain sequence. Its antigen remains unknown. The CDR3 is made up of 15 amino acids. Germline lookup yields CDR1 LNHDA and CDR2 SQIVND (reference sequence). After removal of 5 bases from V and 0 bases from J, the junction contained 7 bases not matched to a gene. The study ran its PCR with 60 Vbeta and 13 Jbeta primers. Using immunoSEQ multiplex PCR, the repertoire was profiled, and TCRdb retains in-frame clones only, with some absent. The table shows approximately 220,000 clones, with approximately 88% occurring only once. The record originates from a study of cytomegalovirus exposure and HLA in healthy donors. Across the whole study: From about 180 million T cells, an earlier analysis saw under 140 million unique TCR beta sequences. Falling in the Caucasian-associated ancestry cluster were less than 85% of 398 genotyped donors. General observations from the study: With later analysis, a missense DCLRE1C variant became linked to TCR beta V- and J-gene trimming. Serostatus for CMV was the only available immune exposure information.

The chain joins TRBV19 to TRBJ2-7; 7 bases are shared with TRBD1. The TCR comes from a boy between 2 and 10 years old in good health and CMV-seronegative. What was sequenced was PBMCs. CDR3 residues: CASSPTGPSSYEQYF. CDR3 sequence (DNA): TGTGCCAGTAGTCCGACAGGGCCTAGCTCCTACGAGCAGTACTTC.